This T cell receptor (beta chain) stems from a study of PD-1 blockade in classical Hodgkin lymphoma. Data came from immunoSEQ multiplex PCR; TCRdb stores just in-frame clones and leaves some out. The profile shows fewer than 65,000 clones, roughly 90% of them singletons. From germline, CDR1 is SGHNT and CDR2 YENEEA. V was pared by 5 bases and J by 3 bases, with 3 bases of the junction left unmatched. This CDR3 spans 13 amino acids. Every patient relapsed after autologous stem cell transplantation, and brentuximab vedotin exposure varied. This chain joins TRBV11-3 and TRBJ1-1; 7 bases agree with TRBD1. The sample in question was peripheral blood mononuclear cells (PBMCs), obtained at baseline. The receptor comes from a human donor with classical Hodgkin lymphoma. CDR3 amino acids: CASSKDRDTEAFF. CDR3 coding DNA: TGTGCCAGCAGCAAAGACAGGGACACTGAAGCTTTCTTT.